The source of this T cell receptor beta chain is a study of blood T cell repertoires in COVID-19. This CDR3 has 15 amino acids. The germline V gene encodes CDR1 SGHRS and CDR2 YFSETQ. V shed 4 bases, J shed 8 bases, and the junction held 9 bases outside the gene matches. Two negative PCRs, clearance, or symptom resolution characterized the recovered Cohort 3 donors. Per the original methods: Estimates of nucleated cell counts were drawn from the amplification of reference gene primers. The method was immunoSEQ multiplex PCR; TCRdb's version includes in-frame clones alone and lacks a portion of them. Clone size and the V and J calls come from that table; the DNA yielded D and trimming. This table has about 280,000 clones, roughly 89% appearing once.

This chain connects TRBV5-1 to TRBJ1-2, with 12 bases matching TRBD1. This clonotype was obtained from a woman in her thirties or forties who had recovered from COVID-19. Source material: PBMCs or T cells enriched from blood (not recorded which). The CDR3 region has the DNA TGCGCCAGCAGCCCGGGGGGACAGGGGGCGAAGGGCTACACCTTC. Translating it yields CASSPGGQGAKGYTF. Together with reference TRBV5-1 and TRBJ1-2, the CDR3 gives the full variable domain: KAGVTQTPRYLIKTRGQQVTLSCSPISGHRSVSWYQQTPGQGLQFLFEYFSETQRNKGNFPGRFSGRQFSNSRSEMNVSTLELGDSALYLCASSPGGQGAKGYTFGSGTRLTVV.